This is a list of T cell receptor beta chains from one sample in a study of OX40 agonist ivuxolimab in advanced cancers. Here immunoSEQ multiplex PCR was the method, and the copy in TCRdb shows in-frame clones only, minus some. The data hold 35,000 to 45,000 clones, with just over 85% observed a single time. This sample comprised CD4+ or CD8+ T cells sorted from blood, obtained in a trial of the OX40 agonist ivuxolimab. These receptors were taken from an adult with an advanced solid tumor such as melanoma, head and neck, liver or kidney cancer. Both conserved end residues are part of each CDR3. The order of the fields is J gene, D gene, clone size, V gene, CDR3 DNA, CDR3 protein. D genes are given only for firm matches. Size is omitted from some rows. Given values are once, few, many or a class for expanded clones.

>TRBJ2-7|TRBD1|NA|TRBV19
TGTGCCAGTAGAATCGGGACAGGGGACTACGAGCAGTACTTC
CASRIGTGDYEQYF
>TRBJ2-7|NA|NA|TRBV9
TGTGCCAGCAGCGTAGGTGGGGTAACCTACGAGCAGTACTTC
CASSVGGVTYEQYF
>TRBJ1-5|NA|NA|TRBV7-2
TGTGCCAGCAACGTCGGGGGGGGGAAATCAAATCAGCCCCAGCATTTT
CASNVGGGKSNQPQHF
>TRBJ2-2|TRBD2|NA|TRBV19
TGTGCCAGCGGACTAGCGAACACCGGGGAGCTGTTTTTT
CASGLANTGELFF
>TRBJ1-1|TRBD1|NA|TRBV28
TGTGCCGGAGGACAGGGGGCGTCAGACACTGAAGCTTTCTTT
CAGGQGASDTEAFF
>TRBJ2-3|NA|NA|TRBV28
TGTGCCAGCAGTTTTATCTGGGGGGATTTGACAGATACGCAGTATTTT
CASSFIWGDLTDTQYF
>TRBJ2-5|NA|once|TRBV7-7
TGTGCCAGCAGCCCAGAACCGACAAACCAAGAGACCCAGTACTTC
CASSPEPTNQETQYF
>TRBJ2-3|TRBD2|NA|TRBV5-6
TGTGCCAGCAGCTTCCCCTTCAGCGGGGGGGCAACAGATACGCAGTATTTT
CASSFPFSGGATDTQYF
>TRBJ2-1|NA|NA|TRBV7-6
TGTGCCAGCAGCTTAGTTCAGGGGACCAGCATTGATGAGCAGTTCTTC
CASSLVQGTSIDEQFF
>TRBJ1-2|NA|large|TRBV19
TGTGCCAGTAGTATAGATTGGACCGCCTTCCTCTATGGCTACACCTTC
CASSIDWTAFLYGYTF
>TRBJ1-3|NA|few|TRBV5-6
TGTGCCAGCAGCTTGGGGCAGGGTTGGAACACCATATATTTT
CASSLGQGWNTIYF
>TRBJ2-3|NA|NA|TRBV9
TGTGCCAGCAGCCCCAGACAGACAGATACGCAGTATTTT
CASSPRQTDTQYF
>TRBJ2-2|NA|few|TRBV4-1
TGCGCCAGCAGCCTTCAAGAGGCGGTTAACACCGGGGAGCTGTTTTTT
CASSLQEAVNTGELFF
>TRBJ2-2|NA|NA|TRBV5-4
TGTGCCAGCAGCTTGGGAGAAACCGGGGAGCTGTTTTTT
CASSLGETGELFF
>TRBJ1-1|NA|NA|TRBV5-1
TGCGCCAGCTTGGGGGGGCCAAACACTGAAGCTTTCTTT
CASLGGPNTEAFF
>TRBJ2-3|NA|NA|TRBV27
TGTGCCAGCTCCTGGACAGCTCCCCCAGATACGCAGTATTTT
CASSWTAPPDTQYF
>TRBJ1-2|TRBD1|NA|TRBV9
TGTGCCAGCAGCGTTGGGGATAGGACAGGGGACAAGGGCTACACCTTC
CASSVGDRTGDKGYTF
>TRBJ2-3|NA|NA|TRBV4-1
TGCGCCAGCAGCCAAACAGGGAGCCGACACACAGATACGCAGTATTTT
CASSQTGSRHTDTQYF
>TRBJ2-4|NA|once|TRBV7-2
TGTGCCAGCAGCTTAATCAGCGAAAACATTCAGTACTTC
CASSLISENIQYF
>TRBJ2-5|NA|NA|TRBV28
TGTGCCAGCAGTTTATGGGGGGCGCGAGCAGAGACCCAGTACTTC
CASSLWGARAETQYF
>TRBJ1-2|NA|NA|TRBV10-2
TGCGCCAGCAGTGGGGAAGGACATGGCTACACCTTC
CASSGEGHGYTF
>TRBJ2-5|NA|NA|TRBV6-5
TGTGCCAGCAGTTACAACAGGGCACAAGAGACCCAGTACTTC
CASSYNRAQETQYF
>TRBJ1-5|NA|NA|TRBV2
TGTGCCAGCAGTGAAGCGCCCCACAGGGCTGCAAATCAGCCCCAGCATTTT
CASSEAPHRAANQPQHF
>TRBJ1-5|NA|few|TRBV7-2
TGTGCCAGCAGCTTAGTTGCAGTTAGTCAGCCCCAGCATTTT
CASSLVAVSQPQHF
>TRBJ1-1|NA|once|TRBV6-5
TGTGTCAGCAGCCTCAGTGGGACTGAAGCTTTCTTT
CVSSLSGTEAFF
>TRBJ2-7|NA|few|TRBV6-4
TGTGCCAGCAGTGCCTGGGGGGCGGCAATGGGCGAGCAGTACTTC
CASSAWGAAMGEQYF
>TRBJ2-7|NA|NA|TRBV7-8
TGTGCCAGCAGCTTAGTCGCAGGGGACGAGCAGTACTTC
CASSLVAGDEQYF
>TRBJ1-1|NA|NA|TRBV30
TGTGCCTGGATGGGGGACTCCGGTGAAGCTTTCTTT
CAWMGDSGEAFF
>TRBJ2-2|NA|NA|TRBV6-1
TGTGCCAGCTTCGCCACCGGGGAGCTGTTTTTT
CASFATGELFF
>TRBJ1-1|NA|once|TRBV11-3
TGTGCCAGCAGCTCTTGGGGGACTGAAGCTTTCTTT
CASSSWGTEAFF
>TRBJ1-1|NA|NA|TRBV6-5
TGTGCCACACAGGGCTTGGCCTACGAAGCTTTCTTT
CATQGLAYEAFF
>TRBJ1-2|NA|NA|TRBV20-1
TGCAGTGCTAGGAGTCTAGATGGCTACACCTTC
CSARSLDGYTF
>TRBJ1-6|NA|NA|TRBV9
TGTGCCAGCAGCGTAGGCCAGGACCCCCAATTTGCGGCCCTCCACTTT
CASSVGQDPQFAALHF
>TRBJ1-1|NA|NA|TRBV19
TGTGCCAGTAGCAAGACCACAGCCAACACTGAAGCTTTCTTT
CASSKTTANTEAFF
>TRBJ2-1|NA|NA|TRBV6-6
TGTGCCAGCAGTTACTCTACGTCTGAGCAGTTCTTC
CASSYSTSEQFF
>TRBJ2-7|NA|NA|TRBV29-1
TGCAGCGTTGTGGGGGTGAGCTCCTACGAGCAGTACTTC
CSVVGVSSYEQYF
>TRBJ2-7|TRBD2|NA|TRBV9
TGTGCCAGCAGCCCCGGGACTAGCGGGGAGTACGAGCAGTACTTC
CASSPGTSGEYEQYF
>TRBJ2-1|NA|medium-sized|TRBV7-6
TGTGCCAGCAGCTTAGAGAGGGGCGGTGAGCAGTTCTTC
CASSLERGGEQFF
>TRBJ1-1|TRBD1|NA|TRBV27
TGTGCCAGCAGTTTATTCGGACAGGGGGATACTGAAGCTTTCTTT
CASSLFGQGDTEAFF
>TRBJ1-2|NA|NA|TRBV10-3
TGTGCCATCAGTGAGGACAGCCTTTATGGCTACACCTTC
CAISEDSLYGYTF
>TRBJ2-1|TRBD2|NA|TRBV4-2
TGTGCCAGCAGCCTCACCAACCCTAGCGGGGGATACAATGAGCAGTTCTTC
CASSLTNPSGGYNEQFF